This T cell receptor (beta chain) was identified in a study of blood T cell repertoires in COVID-19. Study context: Samples came from the United States, Italy and Spain, spanning acute and convalescent COVID-19. Sources were T cells, B-cell-depleted T cells, or PBMCs; the material itself was cDNA or gDNA.

The ends lost 5 bases at V and 3 bases at J; junction bases unmatched: 8. This CDR3 contains 17 residues. Per germline, CDR1 SGHVS and CDR2 FQNEAQ. Under the authors' procedure: Reference gene primer amplification in the assay estimated nucleated cell counts. Repertoires were generated with immunoSEQ multiplex PCR, while TCRdb's copy carries only in-frame clones and drops some. The V and J calls and the clone size are those of that table, but D and trimming were determined from the DNA. This table holds 200,000 or so clones, approximately 90% found once. This chain links TRBV7-8 with TRBJ2-7; 15 bases fit TRBD2. This TCR came from a man aged 70-80 years with active or convalescent COVID-19. Sequencing was done on a sample of peripheral blood. CDR3 DNA sequence: TGTGCCAGCAGCCCAGGACTAGCGGGAGGGCCAGACTACGAGCAGTACTTC. Residues: CASSPGLAGGPDYEQYF.